These 10 T cell receptor beta chains originate from one sample sequenced in a study of naive and memory T cell subsets. Study findings and constraints: A few larger clonotypes appeared in naive repertoires, especially CD8, possibly memory cells re-expressing CD45RA.

Both TRBC1 and TRBC2 were covered by a beta constant-region primer of two equimolar oligonucleotides. Nested alpha and beta constant-region primers with the SP2 primer drove four PCR rounds on ligated cDNA. TCRdb re-called the UMI-ligation and nested PCR reads with MiXCR, one entry per CDR3 protein. Of over 90,000 distinct CDR3 sequences listed, approximately 11% are singletons. Their cognate antigens are unknown. Material: naive CD4+ T cells from blood. These receptors originate from a human donor in good health.

There are a few counts of this clonotype. The chain has TRBV6-5 and TRBJ1-6, with 8 bases fitting TRBD1. V shed 6 bases and J 10 bases; nucleotides not matched to a gene: 11. CDR3 size: 15 residues. CDR1 is MNHEY, CDR2 SVGAGI, per germline. CDR3 in amino acids: CASSRTTGGGSPLHF. The CDR3 nucleotides read TGTGCCAGCAGCCGTACTACAGGGGGGGGCTCACCCCTCCACTTT.

This clonotype was counted only a few times. This chain uses TRBV6-6 with TRBJ2-7; perhaps TRBD1 as D (6 bases). CDR3 size: 15 residues. The ends were cut back, 6 bases at V and 0 bases at J, with 15 bases in the middle. Germline V gene sequence: CDR1 MNHNY, CDR2 SVGAGI (reference sequence). CDR3 nucleotide sequence: TGTGCCAGCAGGCCTAACAGGGACCGCTCCTACGAGCAGTACTTC. Translated, it gives CASRPNRDRSYEQYF.

This clonotype has a handful of counts. V gene TRBV12-3 or TRBV12-4 combines with J gene TRBJ2-5; D remains unclear. This CDR3 has 14 amino acids. Trimming took 2 bases from V and 4 from J, leaving 11 bases between them. The CDR3 nucleotides read TGTGCCAGCAGTTTAATGGGGTCGGTAGAGACCCAGTACTTC. It is translated as CASSLMGSVETQYF.

The rearrangement uses TRBV19 and TRBJ2-1; 8 nucleotides align to TRBD1. The V and J ends lost 4 bases and 9 bases, in that order; junction bases with no gene match: 14. The CDR3 consists of 16 residues. Germline CDR1 and CDR2: LNHDA and SQIVND (reference sequence). CDR3 sequence reads: CASSTPGGQGEGEQFF. The CDR3 coding sequence is TGTGCCAGTAGTACCCCTGGCGGACAGGGAGAGGGTGAGCAGTTCTTC.

This clonotype was observed many times. The chain uses TRBV9 and TRBJ2-7, with 8 bases that match TRBD1. Per the germline V gene, CDR1 is SGDLS and CDR2 is YYNGEE. This CDR3 is 18 amino acids long. The J segment lost 2 bases and the V segment lost 3 bases, leaving 16 bases of the junction unmatched. The CDR3 nucleotides are TGTGCCAGCAGCGGATGGGGTGCTGGACAGGGAGGCCCCTACGAGCAGTACTTC. Protein product: CASSGWGAGQGGPYEQYF.

This clonotype was counted between two and nine times. The CDR3: CSARPPLRTGGLYSNQPQHF. CDR3 DNA: TGCAGTGCTAGACCCCCCCTCCGGACAGGGGGCCTTTATAGCAATCAGCCCCAGCATTTT. The chain couples TRBV20-1 to TRBJ1-5, with 11 bases aligning to TRBD1. With 2 bases clipped from V and 0 bases from J, the junction kept 15 bases outside the gene matches. Germline values: CDR1 DFQATT, CDR2 SNEGSKA (reference sequence). This CDR3 is built from 20 residues.

The sample holds a few counts of this clonotype. The V gene is TRBV20-1, the J gene TRBJ1-2; 7 bases agree with TRBD1. This CDR3 region has 14 residues. The germline V gene encodes CDR1 DFQATT and CDR2 SNEGSKA (reference sequence). With 3 bases clipped from V and 5 bases from J, the junction kept 9 bases outside the gene matches. The CDR3 DNA sequence: TGCAGTGCTAGTCGGGACAGTTTCCTTTATGGCTACACCTTC. Its protein product is CSASRDSFLYGYTF.

The CDR3 is CASSPLKDTQYF. The CDR3 DNA sequence: TGTGCCAGCTCACCATTGAAGGATACGCAGTATTTT. This chain joins TRBV18 and TRBJ2-3; no clear D. CDR1 KGHSH and CDR2 LQKENI come from the germline V gene. Trimming pared 2 bases from V and 6 bases from J, leaving 6 bases between. The CDR3 covers 12 residues.

The J gene is TRBJ2-3, the V gene TRBV7-9; TRBD2 matches 11 bases. The CDR3 contains 17 residues. Per germline, CDR1 SEHNR and CDR2 FQNEAQ (reference sequence). V lost 2 bases and J lost 0; bases outside the gene matches: 4. In DNA form, the CDR3 reads TGTGCCAGCAGCTTACCCCGGACTAGCGGGAGCACAGATACGCAGTATTTT. Its protein is CASSLPRTSGSTDTQYF.

This clonotype was found a few times. The germline gene is not matched at one end of the junction; a read error may be the cause. The chain joins TRBV5-1 to TRBJ2-7; TRBD2 matches at 8 bases. Germline V gene data show CDR1 as SGHRS and CDR2 as YFSETQ. The CDR3 runs to 13 residues. In nucleotides, the CDR3 is TGCGCCAGCAGATTGGACCCTAGCGGGGAGCAGTACTTC. It specifies CASRLDPSGEQYF.